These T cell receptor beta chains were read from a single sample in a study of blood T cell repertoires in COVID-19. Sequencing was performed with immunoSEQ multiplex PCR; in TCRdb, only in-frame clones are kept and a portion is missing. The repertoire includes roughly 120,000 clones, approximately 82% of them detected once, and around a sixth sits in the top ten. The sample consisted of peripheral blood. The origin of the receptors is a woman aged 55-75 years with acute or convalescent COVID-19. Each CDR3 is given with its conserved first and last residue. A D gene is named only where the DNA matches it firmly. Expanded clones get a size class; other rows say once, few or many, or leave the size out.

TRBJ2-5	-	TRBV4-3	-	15	TGCGCCAGCAGCCAAGATTCCAGGGCCCAAGAGACCCAGTACTTC	CASSQDSRAQETQYF
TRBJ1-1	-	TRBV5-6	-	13	TGTGCCAGCAGCTTCAGCAGGGCCACTGAAGCTTTCTTT	CASSFSRATEAFF
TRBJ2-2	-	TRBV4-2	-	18	TGTGCCAGCAGCCGTCGTTCGGCAGGGATTTCCCCGACCGGGGAGCTGTTTTTT	CASSRRSAGISPTGELFF
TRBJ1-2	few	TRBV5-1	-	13	TGCGCCAGCAGCGCGCGAAATTCGGGAGGCTACACCTTC	CASSARNSGGYTF
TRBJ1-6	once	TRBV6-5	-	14	TGTGCCAGCAGCCCCGGGATCCATAATTCACCCCTCCACTTT	CASSPGIHNSPLHF
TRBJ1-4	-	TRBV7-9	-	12	TGTGCCAGCAGCTCAAGCACGGGAAAACTGTTTTTT	CASSSSTGKLFF
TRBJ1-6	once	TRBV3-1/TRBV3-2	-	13	TGTGCCAGCAGCCAAGGCGGTGATTCACCCCTCCACTTT	CASSQGGDSPLHF
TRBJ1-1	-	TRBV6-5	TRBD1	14	TGTGCCAGCAGTTACCAGGGGGAGTTCGCTGAAGCTTTCTTT	CASSYQGEFAEAFF
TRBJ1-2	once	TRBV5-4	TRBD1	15	TGTGCCAGCAGCCGTAAGACAGGGCTAAACTATGGCTACACCTTC	CASSRKTGLNYGYTF
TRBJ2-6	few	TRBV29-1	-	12	TGCAGCGTTCACTCTGGGGCCAACGTCCTGACTTTC	CSVHSGANVLTF
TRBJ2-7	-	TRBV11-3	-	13	TGTGCCAGCAGCGGATCGGACAGCTACGAGCAGTACTTC	CASSGSDSYEQYF
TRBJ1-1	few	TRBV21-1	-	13	TGTGCCAGCAGCAACAGGCCAGGCGATGAAGCTTTCTTT	CASSNRPGDEAFF
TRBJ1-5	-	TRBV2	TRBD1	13	TGTGCCAGCAGCGTAGACAGGGATCAGCCCCAGCATTTT	CASSVDRDQPQHF
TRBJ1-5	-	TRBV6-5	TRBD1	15	TGTGCCAGCAAGAGGGGGCTGAGTGGGAATCAGCCCCAGCATTTT	CASKRGLSGNQPQHF
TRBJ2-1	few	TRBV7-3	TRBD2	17	TGTGCCAGCAGCTTTACGGCCGGGACTAGCGGGGTTAATGAGCAGTTCTTC	CASSFTAGTSGVNEQFF
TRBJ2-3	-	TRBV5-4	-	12	TGTGCCAGCAGCTTGGCCCGAGATACGCAGTATTTT	CASSLARDTQYF
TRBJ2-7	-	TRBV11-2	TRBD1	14	TGTGCCAGCAGCCCTCGGGACAGGGGCTACGAGCAGTACTTC	CASSPRDRGYEQYF
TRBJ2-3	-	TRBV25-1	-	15	TGTGCCAGCAGTGAATCGGCGGGCAGCACAGATACGCAGTATTTT	CASSESAGSTDTQYF
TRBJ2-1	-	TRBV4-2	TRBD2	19	TGTGCCAGCAGCCGCCAATTTGTTTCGGGGACTAGCGATCACAATGAGCAGTTCTTC	CASSRQFVSGTSDHNEQFF
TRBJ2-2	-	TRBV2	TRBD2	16	TGTGCCAGCAGCGCTAGCGGGGGGGCGAACACCGGGGAGCTGTTTTTT	CASSASGGANTGELFF
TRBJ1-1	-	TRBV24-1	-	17	TGTGCCACCAGTGACACCGGGGCCGGGAGTGGGAATACTGAAGCTTTCTTT	CATSDTGAGSGNTEAFF
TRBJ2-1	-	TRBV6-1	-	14	TGTGCCAGCAGTGAGCCAACAGGGTGGAATGAGCAGTTCTTC	CASSEPTGWNEQFF
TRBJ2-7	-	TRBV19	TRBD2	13	TGTGCCAGCCGGACTAGCGGGACCTACGAGCAGTACTTC	CASRTSGTYEQYF
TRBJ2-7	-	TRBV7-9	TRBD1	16	TGTGCCAGCAGCCCAAGATATCGGGACAGTAGCCGCGAGCAGTACTTC	CASSPRYRDSSREQYF
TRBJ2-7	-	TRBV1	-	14	TGCACCAGCAGCCCCTTAGTTGACTCCTACGAGCAGTACTTC	CTSSPLVDSYEQYF
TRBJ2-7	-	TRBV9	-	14	TGTGCCAGCAGCACAGGGACGGTGGATTACGAGCAGTACTTC	CASSTGTVDYEQYF
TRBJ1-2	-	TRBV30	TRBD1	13	TGTGCCTGGAGTGACAGGGGAGGCTATGGCTACACCTTC	CAWSDRGGYGYTF
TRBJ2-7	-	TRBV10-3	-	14	TGTGCCATCAGGGACTCTCAATTGGGCTACGAGCAGTACTTC	CAIRDSQLGYEQYF
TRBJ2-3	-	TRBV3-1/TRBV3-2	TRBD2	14	TGTGCCAGCAGTCAAAGCGGGGCCACAGATACGCAGTATTTT	CASSQSGATDTQYF
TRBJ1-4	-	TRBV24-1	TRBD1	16	TGTGCCACCAGTGACTCAAAAGGGGGCTCGTTTGAAAAACTGTTTTTT	CATSDSKGGSFEKLFF
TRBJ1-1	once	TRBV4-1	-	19	TGCGCCAGCAGCCAAGATTTAAACAGGGTGGAAAGAATGAACACTGAAGCTTTCTTT	CASSQDLNRVERMNTEAFF
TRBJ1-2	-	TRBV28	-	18	TGTGCCAGCAGTTTTAGTTATAGTATGGGTTCCGGCAGGGATGGCTACACCTTC	CASSFSYSMGSGRDGYTF
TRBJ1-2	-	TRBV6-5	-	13	TGTGCCAGCAGGCGACAGGCAGCCTCCGGCTACACCTTC	CASRRQAASGYTF
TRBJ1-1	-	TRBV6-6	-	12	TGTGCCAGCAGCCTACAGGGTACCGAAGCTTTCTTT	CASSLQGTEAFF
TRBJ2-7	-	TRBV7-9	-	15	TGTGCCAGCAGCAGAAGGGCTAGCTCCTCCTACGAGCAGTACTTC	CASSRRASSSYEQYF
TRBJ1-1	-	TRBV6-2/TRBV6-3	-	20	TGTGCCAGCAGTTACGAGCCGGGGTATCGCGAGAGCGAGTTTCCGTCTGAAGCTTTCTTT	CASSYEPGYRESEFPSEAFF
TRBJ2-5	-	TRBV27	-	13	TGTGCCAGCAGTTTATTTTTGGCAGAGACCCAGTACTTC	CASSLFLAETQYF
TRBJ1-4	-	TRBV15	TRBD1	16	TGTGCCACCAGCAGAGATCCCCCGGGACAGGTCGGAAAACTGTTTTTT	CATSRDPPGQVGKLFF
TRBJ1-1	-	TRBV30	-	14	TGTGCCACCCTCCGACAGGACGTATTCACTGAAGCTTTCTTT	CATLRQDVFTEAFF
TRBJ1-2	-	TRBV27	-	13	TGTGCCAGCAGGATGAACAGGGATCGAGGCTACACCTTC	CASRMNRDRGYTF
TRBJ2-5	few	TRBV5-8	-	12	TGTGCCAGCAGCCCCCGCAGAGAGACCCAGTACTTC	CASSPRRETQYF
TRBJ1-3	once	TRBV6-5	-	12	TGTGCCAGCAGTTATCAGGGAAACACCATATATTTT	CASSYQGNTIYF